The 21 T cell receptor beta chains below come from one sample, sequenced in a study of beta chain features in type 1 diabetes. Study-level points and caveats: The study found moderately but significantly shorter TCRB CDR3s in all four CD4+ subsets of Type 1 diabetes patients.

These receptors have no known antigen. Every bit of the isolated RNA underwent reverse transcription, so sequencing read expressed TCRB transcripts. TCRdb's copy holds only in-frame clones and misses some; the assay was immunoSEQ multiplex PCR. The data hold hundreds of thousands of clones, with 14% observed a single time. The source material was naive CD4+ T cells from blood. Every receptor here comes from a young man with type 1 diabetes.

V is TRBV19 and J is TRBJ2-1, with 10 bases fitting TRBD2. V lost 1 base to trimming and J lost 3 bases; unmatched junction nucleotides: 6. The CDR3 runs to 17 residues. Germline V CDR1 and CDR2: LNHDA, SQIVND (reference sequence). The CDR3 DNA sequence: TGTGCCAGTAGTATAGCTATCGGACTAGCGGTCTACAATGAGCAGTTCTTC. Amino acid sequence: CASSIAIGLAVYNEQFF.

Only a few counts were recorded for this clone. The rearrangement joins TRBV4-3 to TRBJ2-1, with 11 bases matching TRBD2. The CDR3 loop spans 15 amino acids. The J segment lost 8 bases and the V segment lost 4 bases, leaving 7 bases of the junction unmatched. CDR1 and CDR2 (germline): LGHNA, YSLEER. This CDR3 reads CASSPLAGGVDEQFF. Here the CDR3 DNA reads TGCGCCAGCAGCCCTTTAGCGGGGGGGGTGGATGAGCAGTTCTTC.

This sequence joins TRBV6-1 and TRBJ2-7; 12 bases align to TRBD2. The junction had 7 bases not matched to a gene; V was cut back by 0 bases and J by 4 bases. Germline V gene sequence: CDR1 MNHNS, CDR2 SASEGT. The CDR3 length is 17 residues. CDR3 sequence reads: CASSEAVLAGGFYEQYF. CDR3 nucleotide sequence: TGTGCCAGCAGTGAAGCCGTACTAGCGGGAGGATTTTACGAGCAGTACTTC.

The V call is TRBV10-3, the J call TRBJ2-7; TRBD1 matches 7 bases. The CDR3 totals 13 residues. With 6 bases clipped from V and 6 bases from J, the junction kept 8 bases outside the gene matches. The germline CDR1 and CDR2 sequences are ENHRY and SYGVKD. The CDR3 DNA is TGTGCCATCAGGGGACAGCCCGAAAGCGAGCAGTACTTC. Its translation is CAIRGQPESEQYF.

This clone was observed a handful of times. V usage is TRBV6-4 and J usage is TRBJ2-7; D possibly corresponds to TRBD2 (5 bases). Trimming took off 2 bases at V and 4 bases at J, with 6 bases between the two ends. This CDR3 has 12 residues. CDR1 is MRHNA, CDR2 SNTAGT, per germline. The CDR3 loop reads CASSDAGYEQYF. Written as DNA, the CDR3 is TGTGCCAGCAGTGACGCGGGTTACGAGCAGTACTTC.

The V call is TRBV23-1, the J call TRBJ2-6; tentative D call: TRBD2 (6 bases). TRBV23-1 falls under the ORF class, with uncertain function. The V and J ends lost 6 bases and 0 bases respectively, with 21 bases between them. This CDR3 is built from 19 residues. CDR3 nucleotides: TGCGCCAGCAGCCGATGGAGGGCCACGGTCAACTCTGGGGCCAACGTCCTGACTTTC. It translates to CASSRWRATVNSGANVLTF.

The CDR3 DNA follows: TGTGCCAGCACCAGGGGTGGCAATGAGCAGTTCTTC. Its translation: CASTRGGNEQFF. The chain links TRBV18 to TRBJ2-1; possibly TRBD1 for D (6 bases). The V end was cut by 8 bases, the J end by 6 bases, with 11 bases between. The germline V gene has CDR1 KGHSH and CDR2 LQKENI. The CDR3 runs to 12 residues.

This rearrangement joins TRBV15 to TRBJ1-2; D unclear. There are 17 residues in the CDR3. Germline V gene lookup returns CDR1 LNHNV and CDR2 YYDKDF (reference sequence). The germline V and J ends were trimmed by 0 bases and 1 base, with 15 bases remaining between them. The CDR3 DNA sequence: TGTGCCACCAGCAGAGATCGGAAGGCCCTAGTTAACTATGGCTACACCTTC. Its translation: CATSRDRKALVNYGYTF.

This sequence joins TRBV27 and TRBJ1-4; D is possibly TRBD1 (6 bases). Trimming removed 3 bases from V and 7 bases from J, with 12 bases in between. The germline gives CDR1 MNHEY, CDR2 SMNVEV (reference sequence). This CDR3 contains 14 residues. CDR3 loop: CASSFAGAGEKLFF. The CDR3 region has the DNA TGTGCCAGCAGTTTTGCGGGGGCGGGTGAAAAACTGTTTTTT. Drawing the rest from reference TRBV27 and TRBJ1-4, the complete variable domain is EAQVTQNPRYLITVTGKKLTVTCSQNMNHEYMSWYRQDPGLGLRQIYYSMNVEVTDKGDVPEGYKVSRKEKRNFPLILESPSPNQTSLYFCASSFAGAGEKLFFGSGTQLSVL.

The CDR3 DNA reads TGTGCCAGCAGCTTATCGACTAAAGAGACCCAGTACTTC. It encodes CASSLSTKETQYF. The rearrangement links TRBV7-2 to TRBJ2-5; TRBD2 is a possible D gene (5 bases). Between the trimmed V and J ends, which lost 2 bases and 3 bases, there was a span of 7 bases. Germline-derived CDR1 and CDR2 are SGHTA and FQGNSA. The CDR3 loop spans 13 amino acids.

In the case of this clone: Mismatch with germline at one junction end may stem from a read error. V gene TRBV2 combines with J gene TRBJ1-1; tentatively, D is TRBD1 (5 bases). Germline V gene lookup returns CDR1 SNHLY and CDR2 FYNNEI. The CDR3 is 12 residues long. CDR3 bases: TGTGCCAGCAACTTCGACAGCCGCCACTTGCAATTT. This translates into CASNFDSRHLQF.

The chain joins TRBV9 to TRBJ1-4; D perhaps matches TRBD1 (6 bases). This CDR3 comprises 14 residues. V gave up 1 base and J gave up 5 bases, with 9 bases separating them. Germline CDR1 and CDR2: SGDLS and YYNGEE. CDR3 coding DNA: TGTGCCAGCAGCGTAAGGACAGAGAATGAAAAACTGTTTTTT. This encodes CASSVRTENEKLFF.

The table lists this clone with a few counts. This chain joins TRBV4-3 and TRBJ2-3; TRBD2 might be the D (5 bases). V was cut by 2 bases and J by 7 bases, with 19 bases left in between. CDR1 and CDR2 from the germline V gene are LGHNA and YSLEER. This CDR3 comprises 16 residues. The CDR3 DNA is TGCGCCAGCAGCCAACAGACTGGGAGTCTGTCCCATACGCAGTATTTT. This codes for CASSQQTGSLSHTQYF.

In this sample, this clone turned up a few times. The V and J genes are TRBV28 and TRBJ2-7; 13 bases agree with TRBD2. Germline CDR1 reads MDHEN; CDR2 reads SYDVKM. The CDR3 runs 16 residues. The junction had 4 bases not matched to a gene; V was cut back by 2 bases and J by 3 bases. This chain's CDR3 is CASSLGGLAGSYEQYF. The CDR3 bases are TGTGCCAGCAGTTTAGGGGGACTAGCGGGAAGCTACGAGCAGTACTTC.

This clone was observed a few times. V is TRBV2 and J is TRBJ2-7, with 13 bases that match TRBD2. After removal of 7 bases from V and 7 bases from J, the junction contained 4 bases not matched to a gene. CDR3 length: 13 amino acids. Germline CDR1 reads SNHLY; CDR2 reads FYNNEI. CDR3 coding DNA: TGTGCCAGCACTGGACTAGCGGGAGTTGAGCAGTACTTC. This sequence encodes CASTGLAGVEQYF.

This clone was recorded a few times. The V gene is TRBV5-1, the J gene TRBJ2-5, with TRBD1 as a possible D gene (6 bases). Germline CDR1 reads SGHRS; CDR2 reads YFSETQ. The V and J ends lost 0 bases and 4 bases respectively, with 10 bases between them. The CDR3 has 14 amino acids. The CDR3 nucleotides read TGCGCCAGCAGCTTGGGTGGGGGCGCAGAGACCCAGTACTTC. It yields the protein CASSLGGGAETQYF.

This clone was observed a few times. The chain combines TRBV2 with TRBJ2-5; the match to TRBD1 covers 10 bases. Germline loops: CDR1 SNHLY, CDR2 FYNNEI. The CDR3 covers 12 residues. V lost 6 bases and J lost 5; bases outside the gene matches: 0. The CDR3 DNA reads TGTGCCAGCAGGGACAGGGGGGAGACCCAGTACTTC. Translating gives CASRDRGETQYF.

This chain uses TRBV9 with TRBJ2-4; 7 bases fit TRBD2. V lost 2 bases to trimming and J lost 9 bases; unmatched junction nucleotides: 14. Germline V gives CDR1 SGDLS, CDR2 YYNGEE. CDR3 length equals 16 residues. DNA for the CDR3: TGTGCCAGCAGCGTCTCTAGCGGTTCCTCCCAGGGCATTCAGTACTTC. It translates to CASSVSSGSSQGIQYF.

The V and J genes are TRBV5-1 and TRBJ1-1; 8 positions agree with TRBD1. The V gene's germline CDR1 is SGHRS and CDR2 YFSETQ. The V gene end was trimmed by 2 bases and the J gene end by 5 bases; junction bases not matched to a gene: 8. This CDR3 region has 15 residues. The CDR3 DNA reads TGCGCCAGCAGCTTTCCGGACAGGGCAACAACTGAAGCTTTCTTT. Translating gives CASSFPDRATTEAFF.

The CDR3 loop is CASSVSGRAIDTQYF. In DNA, the CDR3 is TGTGCCAGCAGCGTTAGCGGGAGGGCTATAGATACGCAGTATTTT. The rearrangement links TRBV9 to TRBJ2-3; 11 bases agree with TRBD2. The CDR3 extends over 15 amino acids. Germline CDR1 SGDLS, CDR2 YYNGEE. The V segment lost 2 bases and the J segment 5 bases; nucleotides outside the gene matches: 4.

V and J are TRBV27 and TRBJ2-1; 8 bases match TRBD2. This CDR3 spans 14 amino acids. Unmatched junction bases numbered 7, after V lost 5 bases and J lost 7 bases. CDR1 and CDR2 (germline): MNHEY, SMNVEV (reference sequence). In DNA, the CDR3 is TGTGCCAGCAGTCGGGCGGGAGGTGGTAATGAGCAGTTCTTC. It yields the protein CASSRAGGGNEQFF.